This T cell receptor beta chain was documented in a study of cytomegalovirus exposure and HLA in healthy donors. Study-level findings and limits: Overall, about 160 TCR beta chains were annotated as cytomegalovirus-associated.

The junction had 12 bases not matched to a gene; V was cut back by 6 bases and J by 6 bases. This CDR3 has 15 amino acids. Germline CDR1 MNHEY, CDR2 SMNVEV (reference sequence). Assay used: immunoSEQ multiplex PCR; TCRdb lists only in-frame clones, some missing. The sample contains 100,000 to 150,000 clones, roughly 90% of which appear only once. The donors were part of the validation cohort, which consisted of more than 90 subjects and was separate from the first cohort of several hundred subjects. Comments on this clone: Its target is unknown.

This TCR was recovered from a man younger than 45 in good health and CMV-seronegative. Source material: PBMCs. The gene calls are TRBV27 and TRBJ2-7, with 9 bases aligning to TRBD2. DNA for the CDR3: TGTGCCAGCAGCCAGACTAGCGGACGGGCGGGCGAGCAGTACTTC. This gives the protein CASSQTSGRAGEQYF.